This paragraph reports one T cell receptor (beta chain). Its antigen remains unknown. Different DNA sequences within this sample yield the same CDR3. cDNA synthesis used the whole RNA isolate, giving expressed TCRB sequences. Repertoires were generated with immunoSEQ multiplex PCR, while TCRdb's copy carries only in-frame clones and drops some. Of 500,000 to 850,000 clones in the sample, about an eighth were seen once. The data were taken from a study of beta chain features in type 1 diabetes. Overall study findings and caveats: All four CD4+ subsets of Type 1 diabetes patients contained TCRB CDR3s that were moderately but significantly shorter.

V lost 3 bases and J 4 bases, leaving 4 bases between the germline ends. The CDR3 has 11 residues. Germline CDR1 and CDR2: SEHNR and FQNEAQ (reference sequence). This TCR derives from a man aged 18 to 30 with type 1 diabetes. The sequenced sample was naive CD4+ T cells from blood. V gene TRBV7-9 combines with J gene TRBJ2-7; D call uncertain. The CDR3 coding sequence is TGTGCCAGCAGCTTGGTTTACGAGCAGTACTTC. It yields the protein CASSLVYEQYF. The full variable domain, its missing parts supplied by reference TRBV7-9 and TRBJ2-7, is DTGVSQNPRHKITKRGQNVTFRCDPISEHNRLYWYRQTLGQGPEFLTYFQNEAQLEKSRLLSDRFSAERPKGSFSTLEIQRTEQGDSAMYLCASSLVYEQYFGPGTRLTVT.